A selection of T cell receptor beta chains follows, all from one sample in a study of T cell repertoires in cytomegalovirus infection. TCRdb reprocessed the reads with MiXCR, giving one entry per CDR3 protein. This table holds 250,000 to 350,000 distinct CDR3 sequences, under 30% found once. The specimen sequenced was PBMCs. Receptors were obtained from a human donor in good health (CMV status not recorded). Some clones in this sample may be carry-over from other donors' samples. Both conserved end residues are part of each CDR3. Fields, in order: V gene, J gene, clone size, D gene, CDR3 protein, CDR3 DNA. The D gene is left open where the match is weak. Rows may omit the clone size; those that give it use once, few, many or a size class.

TRBV2	TRBJ2-3	-	-	CASSRPFTDTQYF	TGTGCCAGCAGTCGCCCCTTCACAGATACGCAGTATTTT
TRBV7-6	TRBJ2-1	-	TRBD1	CASSLDRGVLNEQFF	TGTGCCAGCAGCTTGGACAGGGGGGTTTTGAATGAGCAGTTCTTC
TRBV10-3	TRBJ1-4	few	TRBD1	CAISAGQANEKLFF	TGTGCCATCAGTGCGGGACAGGCTAATGAAAAACTGTTTTTT
TRBV20-1	TRBJ2-3	few	-	CSARVRNLDTQYF	TGCAGTGCTAGAGTTCGGAATTTGGATACGCAGTATTTT
TRBV28	TRBJ2-1	few	-	CASSSSTLYNEQFF	TGTGCCAGCAGCTCTTCGACCCTTTACAATGAGCAGTTCTTC
TRBV24-1	TRBJ2-2	many	-	CATRGGLATGELFF	TGTGCCACCAGAGGGGGGCTTGCCACCGGGGAGCTGTTTTTT
TRBV5-1	TRBJ1-4	-	-	CASSLPDSEKLFF	TGCGCCAGCAGCTTGCCGGACAGCGAAAAACTGTTTTTT
TRBV7-6	TRBJ1-4	many	-	CASSPLRGLDEKLFF	TGTGCCAGCAGCCCCCTGAGAGGGCTGGATGAAAAACTGTTTTTT
TRBV20-1	TRBJ1-5	-	-	CSAPKGPNQPQHF	TGCAGTGCCCCAAAAGGGCCCAATCAGCCCCAGCATTTT
TRBV5-6	TRBJ2-5	-	-	CASSLAQGSVETQYF	TGTGCCAGCAGCTTGGCGCAGGGGTCGGTAGAGACCCAGTACTTC
TRBV7-9	TRBJ2-1	-	TRBD1	CASSRRQGATNEQFF	TGTGCCAGCAGCCGGCGCCAGGGGGCAACGAATGAGCAGTTCTTC
TRBV29-1	TRBJ1-6	-	-	CSVVVDYNSPLHF	TGCAGCGTTGTGGTAGATTATAATTCACCCCTCCACTTT
TRBV20-1	TRBJ1-4	-	-	CSTGVLTNEKLFF	TGCAGCACTGGGGTCCTAACTAATGAAAAACTGTTTTTT